The 11 T cell receptor beta chains below were found in one sample sequenced in a study of T cell responses to AZD1222 COVID-19 vaccine. Sequenced by immunoSEQ multiplex PCR; TCRdb stores in-frame clones only, minus some. The sample carries about 270,000 clones, 85% to 95% recorded once. This material consisted of peripheral blood, taken 28 days after the second AZD1222 dose. Every receptor here comes from an adult who received the AZD1222 COVID-19 vaccine.

This chain links TRBV3-1 (or the pseudogene TRBV3-2) with TRBJ1-1; D gene uncertain. Germline-derived CDR1 and CDR2 are LGHDT and YNNKEL (reference sequence). The V end was cut by 4 bases, the J end by 8 bases, with 14 bases between. This CDR3 region has 13 residues. Here the CDR3 DNA reads TGTGCCAGCAGCCCGAAGGGAGAGCGGGAAGCTTTCTTT. Its translation is CASSPKGEREAFF.

J is TRBJ2-3 and V is TRBV29-1; the match to TRBD2 covers 9 bases. CDR1 SQVTM and CDR2 ANQGSEA come from the germline V gene. The CDR3 has 14 residues. The junction had 7 bases not matched to a gene; V was cut back by 8 bases and J by 1 base. The CDR3 DNA reads TGCAGCTTTATAAGGACTAGCGGCACAGATACGCAGTATTTT. Translated: CSFIRTSGTDTQYF.

The rearrangement links TRBV7-2 to TRBJ1-6; D is unresolved. Per germline, CDR1 SGHTA and CDR2 FQGNSA. Trimming took off 5 bases at V and 4 bases at J, with 15 bases between the two ends. The CDR3 consists of 16 residues. CDR3 DNA sequence: TGTGCCAGCAGCACCCGAGGCGGATCGTATAATTCACCCCTCCACTTT. It codes for CASSTRGGSYNSPLHF.

The table lists this clone with a count of one. The chain links TRBV9 to TRBJ1-1; 8 bases are a match to TRBD1. The germline V gene has CDR1 SGDLS and CDR2 YYNGEE. The length of the CDR3 is 13 residues. The junction had 3 bases not matched to a gene; V was cut back by 4 bases and J by 4 bases. In nucleotides, the CDR3 is TGTGCCAGCAGCCTAACAGGGGGCACTGAAGCTTTCTTT. Its translation is CASSLTGGTEAFF.

This chain links TRBV4-2 with TRBJ1-1; D might be TRBD1 (6 bases). The CDR3 loop spans 14 amino acids. V shed 4 bases and J shed 3 bases, with 12 bases lying between them. Germline V lookup: CDR1 LGHNA, CDR2 YNFKEQ. CDR3 residues: CASSRGGAHTEAFF. CDR3 DNA: TGTGCCAGCAGCCGGGGGGGCGCCCACACTGAAGCTTTCTTT.

The V and J genes are TRBV5-5 and TRBJ1-1, with D unresolved. CDR1 and CDR2 from the germline V gene are SGHKS and YYEKEE (reference sequence). The CDR3 runs 15 residues. Trimming pared 0 bases from V and 5 bases from J, leaving 14 bases between. The DNA of the CDR3 is TGTGCCAGCAGCTTGGCACAAGTTGATCGGACTGAAGCTTTCTTT. This codes for CASSLAQVDRTEAFF.

The chain carries TRBV9 and TRBJ2-6; D unresolved. Trimming took off 4 bases at V and 0 bases at J, with 14 bases between the two ends. CDR1 SGDLS and CDR2 YYNGEE come from the germline V gene. This CDR3 has 17 residues. The CDR3 region is CASSYQPAVSGANVLTF. The CDR3 DNA sequence: TGTGCCAGCAGCTACCAGCCGGCGGTCTCTGGGGCCAACGTCCTGACTTTC.

This chain links TRBV29-1 with TRBJ1-5; TRBD1 is a possible D gene (6 bases). This CDR3 is built from 14 residues. The V end was cut by 6 bases, the J end by 7 bases, with 19 bases between. Germline CDR1 and CDR2: SQVTM and ANQGSEA. The CDR3 loop is CSVGWGGAGQPQHF. CDR3 coding DNA: TGCAGCGTCGGATGGGGGGGCGCGGGACAGCCCCAGCATTTT.

The chain combines TRBV5-1 with TRBJ2-7; a possible D gene is TRBD1 (5 bases). V was trimmed by 7 bases and J by 7 bases, leaving 21 bases between them. The germline V gene encodes CDR1 SGHRS and CDR2 YFSETQ. The CDR3 runs to 14 residues. The CDR3 sequence is CASSTGQGVGEQYF. CDR3 bases: TGCGCCAGCTCGACTGGGCAGGGCGTGGGAGAGCAGTACTTC.

The chain links TRBV19 to TRBJ2-3, with D maybe TRBD2 (5 bases). Germline CDR1 LNHDA, CDR2 SQIVND (reference sequence). The CDR3 is 15 amino acids. V gave up 2 bases and J gave up 2 bases, with 11 bases separating them. The chain's CDR3 is CASSILSRDTDTQYF. Written as DNA, the CDR3 is TGTGCCAGTAGTATACTTAGCCGGGACACAGATACGCAGTATTTT.

The CDR3: CASKTGGLTEAFF. The CDR3 DNA follows: TGTGCCAGCAAGACAGGGGGCTTGACTGAAGCTTTCTTT. The chain combines TRBV28 with TRBJ1-1, with TRBD1 matching over 10 bases. The CDR3 loop spans 13 amino acids. CDR1 and CDR2 from the germline V gene are MDHEN and SYDVKM. Unmatched junction bases numbered 4, after V lost 7 bases and J lost 5 bases.